At least ten counts were recorded for the clone carrying this TCR beta chain. The CDR3 is made up of 17 amino acids. CDR1 and CDR2 from the germline V gene are SGHAT and FQNNGV. V was shortened by 5 bases and J by 9 bases, with 26 bases between the two germline ends. This specimen belongs to a study of human T cells and chemical hapten exposure. For the study at large: Reading of the patch tests, which applied 0.01% DPC to the upper back, occurred at 6 days.

Documented time point: patch test 2, 6 weeks after DPC sensitization. The treatment is: therapeutic diphenylcyclopropenone sensitization with weekly scalp DPC. The total RNA was obtained from whole blood that was not fractionated. As handled by the study authors: Per-sample TCR counts ranged from about 20,000 to 700,000, median approximately 98,000. TCRdb redid the calling of the RACE reads with MiXCR, one entry per CDR3 protein. The V and J calls were determined by TCRdb, not by the authors. The sample lists just over 350,000 distinct CDR3 sequences; over 6% were seen once. Sequencing was performed on whole blood, taken in connection with sensitization to the hapten diphenylcyclopropenone (DPC). This receptor was identified in a woman aged 18-30 years with alopecia areata. Some clones in this sample may be carry-over from other donors' samples. This chain uses TRBV11-2 with TRBJ2-1, with D perhaps assigned TRBD1 or TRBD2 (7 bases each). CDR3 loop: CASSPHPGGGGLVEQFF. CDR3 nucleotide sequence: TGTGCCAGCAGCCCTCACCCAGGGGGGGGTGGATTAGTTGAGCAGTTCTTC. Full variable domain (rest looked up from reference TRBV11-2 and TRBJ2-1): EAGVAQSPRYKIIEKRQSVAFWCNPISGHATLYWYQQILGQGPKLLIQFQNNGVVDDSQLPKDRFSAERLKGVDSTLKIQPAKLEDSAVYLCASSPHPGGGGLVEQFFGPGTRLTVL.